This T cell receptor beta chain was profiled in a study of cytomegalovirus exposure and HLA in healthy donors. Study-wide context: The 666 first-cohort repertoires shared a platform with the approximately 120 validation repertoires, as reported in a later analysis. Study-wide points: Researchers catalogued 160 or so TCR beta chains as cytomegalovirus-associated. Clusters of TCRs from the first cohort tended to co-occur in the 120 or so validation repertoires (as a later analysis found).

Assay: immunoSEQ multiplex PCR; the TCRdb copy retains only in-frame clones and omits some. The table records a few hundred thousand clones, about 90% of them present only once. A few counts support this clone. What it binds is not known. V shed 2 bases and J shed 0 bases, with 8 bases lying between them. Germline values: CDR1 ENHRY, CDR2 SYGVKD. The CDR3 runs to 14 residues. The chain carries TRBV10-3 and TRBJ2-7; unclear D gene. This sequence originates from a woman in her twenties or thirties in good health and CMV-seronegative. The specimen was PBMCs. The CDR3 coding sequence is TGTGCCATCAGTGAGGGGCGGAGCTCCTACGAGCAGTACTTC. This gives the protein CAISEGRSSYEQYF.